This note documents a single TCR beta chain sequence. This clone's antigen is unknown. Base qualities are not recorded, but no much larger clone differs from it by a single base. The CDR3 regions of human TCRbeta chains were analyzed by immunosequencing. In the authors' own workflow: Repertoire TCRs were checked for matches against a reference library of SARS-CoV-2-specific TCRs that had been generated using the MIRA antigen-specificity platform. Breadth was defined as the fraction of unique TCRs that were SARS-CoV-2-associated, and depth was defined as the fraction of total T cells that were SARS-CoV-2-associated. Each spike-specific TCR was assigned to its reactive spike region and to a CD4 or CD8 class using the MIRA data. Log10-transformed breadth and depth values were compared by one-way ANOVA with Sidak's multiple comparisons tests. Not all clones reach the TCRdb copy of this immuneACCESS table, which keeps in-frame sequences only. Checked studies attribute under half of the gap to unresolved V genes and leave the rest unexplained. V and J calls and clone size come straight from that table; D and trimming were deduced from the DNA. The sample includes 83,000 or so clones, with about 84% observed a single time. The ten biggest clones cover approximately 9% of the sample.

CDR1 MNHEY and CDR2 SMNVEV are derived from the germline V gene (reference sequence). The CDR3 spans 15 residues, from the cysteine through the phenylalanine. Left in the record is the CDR3 DNA by itself, 45 bases read in frame from the first base. Trimming accounts for 3 bases at V and 2 bases at J, while the number of junction bases matched to no gene is 7. The time point label of this sample denotes: baseline before first vaccination. Samples from vaccinated people were obtained from the UK trials COV001 and COV002, which included a single-blind randomized controlled phase 2/3 trial of AZD1222 (ChAdOx1 nCoV-19) in healthy adults. For TCRbeta chain sequencing, PBMC samples were collected from trial participants at day 0 and at day 28 after the second dose. The data belong to a study of T cell responses to AZD1222 COVID-19 vaccine (dated by TCRdb to about 2021). Notes on the research overall: AZD1222 recipients given second doses at about 4 weeks or at about 12 weeks were pooled, since spike-specific TCR depth and breadth were not found to differ between the two schedules. TCR sequencing was performed for roughly 250 trial participants, of whom 200 to 210 were given two doses of AZD1222 and around 25 were given two doses of MenACWY control vaccine. Enrollment into the trials was organized by age into subgroups of 18-55, 56-69 and 70-plus years, and those subgroups contained about 150, 27 and 61 TCR-sequenced participants, respectively.

The investigation overall reported the following: No day 14 peak-response samples were available, so repertoires were characterized only after the peak T cell response. Epitopes outside the regions mutated in the B.1.351 and B.1.1.7 variants were reportedly recognized by nearly half of the unique spike-specific TCRs. The 56-69-year group was small, and its depth increase did not reach significance, likely because of low power. Participants were mostly white British, with more females than males. The authors suggested clonal diversity may have been underestimated. Vaccine-associated CD4 TCRs spanned the whole spike protein, with dominant responses in regions 160-218 and 743-854. A significant rise in spike-specific TCR breadth and depth was observed after two AZD1222 doses relative to day 0 and relative to MenACWY recipients. Conclusions about previously exposed vaccinees were limited because only six AZD1222 recipients were SARS-CoV-2 seropositive at baseline.

Sequenced here: peripheral blood, sampled on day 0 of AZD1222 vaccination. The clonotype originates from an adult in good health. The rearranged chain carries TRBV27 and TRBJ2-7, and 7 junctional nucleotides match TRBD1. The base sequence is TGTGCCAGCAGTTTTGGGGCAGGGGGTACCTACGAGCAGTACTTC. Its protein is CASSFGAGGTYEQYF.